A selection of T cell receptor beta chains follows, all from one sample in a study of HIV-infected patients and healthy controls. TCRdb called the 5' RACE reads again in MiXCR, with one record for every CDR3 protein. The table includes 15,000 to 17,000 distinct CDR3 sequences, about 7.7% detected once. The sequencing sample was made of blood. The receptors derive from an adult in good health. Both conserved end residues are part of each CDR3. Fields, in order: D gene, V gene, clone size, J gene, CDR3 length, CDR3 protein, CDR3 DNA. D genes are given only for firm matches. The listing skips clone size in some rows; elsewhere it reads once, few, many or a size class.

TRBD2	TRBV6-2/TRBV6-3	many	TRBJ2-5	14	CASRTSGSKETQYF	TGTGCCAGCAGGACTAGCGGGAGCAAAGAGACCCAGTACTTC
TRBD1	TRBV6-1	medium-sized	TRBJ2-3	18	CASRPRTSQGQGTDTQYF	TGTGCCAGCAGGCCAAGAACCTCACAGGGACAGGGCACAGATACGCAGTATTTT
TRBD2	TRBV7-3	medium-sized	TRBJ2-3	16	CASSPLAGASTDTQYF	TGTGCCAGCAGCCCCTTAGCGGGGGCGAGCACAGATACGCAGTATTTT
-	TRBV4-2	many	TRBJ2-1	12	CASSPGLSEQFF	TGTGCCAGCAGCCCTGGGTTGAGTGAGCAGTTCTTC
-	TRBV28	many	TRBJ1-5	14	CATLIGALNQPQHF	TGTGCCACCTTAATAGGGGCTCTCAATCAGCCCCAGCATTTT
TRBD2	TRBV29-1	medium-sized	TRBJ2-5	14	CSGGLAGGQETQYF	TGCAGCGGGGGACTAGCGGGAGGCCAAGAGACCCAGTACTTC
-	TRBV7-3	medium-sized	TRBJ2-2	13	CASTPGKGGELFF	TGTGCCAGCACACCGGGGAAAGGCGGGGAGCTGTTTTTT
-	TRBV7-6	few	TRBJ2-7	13	CASSPRRGYEQYF	TGTGCCAGCAGCCCGAGACGGGGCTACGAGCAGTACTTC
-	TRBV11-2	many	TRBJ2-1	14	CATGAPDLYNEQFF	TGTGCCACCGGGGCGCCAGACCTTTACAATGAGCAGTTCTTC
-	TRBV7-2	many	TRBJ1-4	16	CASSNGDIATNEKLFF	TGTGCCAGCAGCAACGGGGACATCGCAACTAATGAAAAACTGTTTTTT
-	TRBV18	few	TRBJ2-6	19	CASSPRSGGTSSGANVLTF	TGTGCCAGCTCACCGCGAAGTGGCGGGACAAGCTCTGGGGCCAACGTCCTGACTTTC
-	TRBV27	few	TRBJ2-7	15	CASGQGQLSPYEQYF	TGTGCCAGCGGCCAAGGACAGCTCAGCCCCTACGAGCAGTACTTC
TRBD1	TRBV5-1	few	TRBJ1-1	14	CASSTGQPNTEAFF	TGCGCCAGCAGCACGGGACAGCCGAACACTGAAGCTTTCTTT
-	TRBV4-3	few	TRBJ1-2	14	CASSQDWGGEGYTF	TGCGCCAGCAGCCAAGACTGGGGCGGGGAGGGCTACACCTTC
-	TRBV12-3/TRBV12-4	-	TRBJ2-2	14	CASSFRTNTGELFF	TGTGCCAGCAGTTTTAGGACGAACACCGGGGAGCTGTTTTTT
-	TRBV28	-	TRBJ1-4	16	CASSLSPAGTLEKLFF	TGTGCCAGCAGTTTATCACCGGCAGGAACACTTGAAAAACTGTTTTTT
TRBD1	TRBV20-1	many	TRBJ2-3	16	CSAKRTGVISTDTQYF	TGCAGTGCTAAACGGACAGGAGTCATTAGCACAGATACGCAGTATTTT
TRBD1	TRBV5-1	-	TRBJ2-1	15	CASSPGGASYNEQFF	TGCGCCAGCAGCCCAGGGGGCGCCTCCTACAATGAGCAGTTCTTC
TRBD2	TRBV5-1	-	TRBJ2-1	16	CASSLGLAGPYNEQFF	TGCGCCAGCAGCTTGGGACTAGCGGGTCCTTACAATGAGCAGTTCTTC
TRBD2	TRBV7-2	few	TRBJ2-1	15	CASSISGSIYNEQFF	TGTGCCAGCAGTATTAGCGGGAGTATCTACAATGAGCAGTTCTTC
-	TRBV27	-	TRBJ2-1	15	CASARGGGLYNEQFF	TGTGCCAGCGCCCGAGGAGGCGGCTTATACAATGAGCAGTTCTTC
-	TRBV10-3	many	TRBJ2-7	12	CAISESGQEQYF	TGTGCCATCAGTGAGTCAGGCCAGGAGCAGTACTTC
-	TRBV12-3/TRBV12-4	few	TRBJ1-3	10	CASSGITIYF	TGTGCCAGCAGCGGGATCACCATATATTTT
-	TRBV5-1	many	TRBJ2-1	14	CASSPQRAYNEQFF	TGCGCCAGCAGCCCCCAGAGGGCCTACAATGAGCAGTTCTTC
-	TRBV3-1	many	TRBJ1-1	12	CASISGAGSAFF	TGTGCCAGCATCTCAGGGGCAGGGTCAGCTTTCTTT
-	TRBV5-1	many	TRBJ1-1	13	CASSLGAVSEAFF	TGCGCCAGCAGCCTGGGGGCTGTTAGTGAAGCTTTCTTT
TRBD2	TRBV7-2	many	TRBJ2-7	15	CASSLVGLAAYEQYF	TGTGCCAGCAGCTTAGTGGGACTAGCGGCCTACGAGCAGTACTTC
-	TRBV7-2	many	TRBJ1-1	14	CASSLSGRRTEAFF	TGTGCCAGCAGCTTATCCGGGAGGCGCACTGAAGCTTTCTTT
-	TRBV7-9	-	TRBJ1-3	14	CASSLIGDGNTIYF	TGTGCCAGCAGCTTAATTGGAGACGGGAACACCATATATTTT
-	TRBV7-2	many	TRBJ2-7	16	CASSPPRGRLGDEQYF	TGTGCCAGCAGCCCACCCCGTGGGAGGTTAGGCGACGAGCAGTACTTC
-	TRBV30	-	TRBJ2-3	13	CAWSVRERDTQYF	TGTGCCTGGAGTGTACGGGAAAGGGATACGCAGTATTTT
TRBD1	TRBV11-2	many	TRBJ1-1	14	CASSSGQGPVEAFF	TGTGCCAGCAGCTCGGGACAGGGGCCAGTTGAAGCTTTCTTT
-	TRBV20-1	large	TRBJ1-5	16	CSAQTVRGGGNQPQHF	TGCAGTGCCCAAACGGTCCGGGGAGGAGGCAATCAGCCCCAGCATTTT
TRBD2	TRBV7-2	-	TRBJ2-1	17	CASSSPTSGSIYNEQFF	TGTGCCAGCAGCTCGCCGACTAGCGGTTCCATCTACAATGAGCAGTTCTTC
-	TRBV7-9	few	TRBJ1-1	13	CASSFMGSTEAFF	TGTGCCAGCAGCTTTATGGGAAGCACTGAAGCTTTCTTT
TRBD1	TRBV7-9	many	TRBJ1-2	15	CASSGTGMRTYGYTF	TGTGCCAGCAGCGGGACAGGGATGAGGACCTATGGCTACACCTTC
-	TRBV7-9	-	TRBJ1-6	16	CASSLGGSSYNSPLHF	TGTGCCAGCAGCTTAGGTGGCAGTTCTTATAATTCACCCCTCCACTTT
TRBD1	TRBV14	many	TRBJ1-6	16	CASSQDRDRASSPLHF	TGTGCCAGCAGCCAAGATCGCGACAGGGCGAGCTCACCCCTCCACTTT
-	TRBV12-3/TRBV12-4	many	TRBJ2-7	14	CASSFSGVGYEQYF	TGTGCCAGCAGTTTCTCTGGGGTGGGGTACGAGCAGTACTTC
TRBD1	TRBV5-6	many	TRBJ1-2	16	CASSLDRGDRNYGYTF	TGTGCCAGCAGCTTGGACAGGGGGGATAGAAACTATGGCTACACCTTC
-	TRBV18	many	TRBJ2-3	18	CASSPSGRGAASTDTQYF	TGTGCCAGCTCACCATCGGGCAGGGGTGCCGCCAGCACAGATACGCAGTATTTT
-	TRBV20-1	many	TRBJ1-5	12	CSAHDRDQPQHF	TGCAGTGCCCATGACAGAGATCAGCCCCAGCATTTT
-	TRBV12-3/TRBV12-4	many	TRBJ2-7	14	CASSLADDSYEQYF	TGTGCCAGCAGTTTGGCCGACGACTCCTACGAGCAGTACTTC
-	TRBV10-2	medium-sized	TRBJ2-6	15	CASSEGRVGANVLTF	TGCGCCAGCAGCGAGGGTCGGGTTGGGGCCAACGTCCTGACTTTC
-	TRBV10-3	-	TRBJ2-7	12	CAISVEGYEQYF	TGTGCCATCAGTGTAGAAGGCTACGAGCAGTACTTC
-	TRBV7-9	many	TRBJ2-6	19	CASSAYRTPRSSGANVLTF	TGTGCCAGCAGCGCATACAGGACTCCCCGAAGCTCTGGGGCCAACGTCCTGACTTTC
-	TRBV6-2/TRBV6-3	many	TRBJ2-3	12	CASRDYSDTQYF	TGTGCCAGCAGGGACTACTCAGATACGCAGTATTTT
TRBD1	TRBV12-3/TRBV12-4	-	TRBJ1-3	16	CASSLGDSGSGNTIYF	TGTGCCAGCAGTTTAGGGGACAGTGGTTCTGGAAACACCATATATTTT
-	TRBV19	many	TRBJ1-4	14	CASSVHGTNEKLFF	TGTGCCAGTAGTGTACACGGCACTAATGAAAAACTGTTTTTT
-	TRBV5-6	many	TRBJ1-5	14	CASSGGDTYQPQHF	TGTGCCAGCAGCGGGGGGGACACTTATCAGCCCCAGCATTTT
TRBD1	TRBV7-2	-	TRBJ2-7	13	CASSLTGGYEQYF	TGTGCCAGCAGCTTGACAGGGGGGTACGAGCAGTACTTC
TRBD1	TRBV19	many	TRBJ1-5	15	CASSLRDRGLQPQHF	TGTGCCAGTAGTCTCCGGGACAGGGGGCTTCAGCCCCAGCATTTT
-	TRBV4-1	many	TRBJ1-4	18	CASSQDGDHLATNEKLFF	TGCGCCAGCAGCCAAGACGGAGACCATCTGGCAACTAATGAAAAACTGTTTTTT
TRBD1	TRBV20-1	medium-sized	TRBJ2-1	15	CSANPDRGLLDEQFF	TGCAGTGCTAACCCGGACAGGGGGTTGTTGGATGAGCAGTTCTTC
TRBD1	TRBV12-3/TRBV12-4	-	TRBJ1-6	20	CASSSRQGAVLSSYNSPLHF	TGTGCCAGCAGTTCGAGACAGGGGGCGGTTTTGAGCTCCTATAATTCACCCCTCCACTTT
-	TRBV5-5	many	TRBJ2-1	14	CASTTLSSSDEQFF	TGTGCCAGCACCACCCTATCTAGCAGTGATGAGCAGTTCTTC
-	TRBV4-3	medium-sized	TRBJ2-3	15	CASSPTPQIPGGQYF	TGCGCCAGCAGCCCCACTCCCCAAATCCCAGGCGGGCAGTATTTT